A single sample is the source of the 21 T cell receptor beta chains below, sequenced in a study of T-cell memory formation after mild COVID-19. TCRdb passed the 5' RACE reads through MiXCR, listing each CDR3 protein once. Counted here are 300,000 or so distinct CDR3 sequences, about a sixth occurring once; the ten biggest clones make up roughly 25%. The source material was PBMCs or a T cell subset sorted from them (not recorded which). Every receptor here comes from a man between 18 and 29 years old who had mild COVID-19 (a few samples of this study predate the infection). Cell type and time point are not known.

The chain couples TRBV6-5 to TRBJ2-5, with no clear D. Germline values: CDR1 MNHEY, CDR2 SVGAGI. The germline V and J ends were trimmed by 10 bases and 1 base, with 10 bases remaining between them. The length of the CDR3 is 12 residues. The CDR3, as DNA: TGTGCCACCCAAGGATTCCAAGAGACCCAGTACTTC. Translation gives CATQGFQETQYF.

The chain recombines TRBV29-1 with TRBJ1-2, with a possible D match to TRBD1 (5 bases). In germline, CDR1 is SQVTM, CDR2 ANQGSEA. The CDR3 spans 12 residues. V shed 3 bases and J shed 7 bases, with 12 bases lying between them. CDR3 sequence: CSVEGRDGGYTF. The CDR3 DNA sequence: TGCAGCGTTGAGGGACGGGATGGTGGCTACACCTTC.

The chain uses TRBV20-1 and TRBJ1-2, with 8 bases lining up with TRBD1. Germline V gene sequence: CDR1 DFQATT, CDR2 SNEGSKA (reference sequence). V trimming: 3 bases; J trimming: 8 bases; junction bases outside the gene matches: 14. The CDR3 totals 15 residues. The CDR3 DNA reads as TGCAGTGCTAGCACCGACAGGGGAGGCCAGACGGGCTACACCTTC. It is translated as CSASTDRGGQTGYTF.

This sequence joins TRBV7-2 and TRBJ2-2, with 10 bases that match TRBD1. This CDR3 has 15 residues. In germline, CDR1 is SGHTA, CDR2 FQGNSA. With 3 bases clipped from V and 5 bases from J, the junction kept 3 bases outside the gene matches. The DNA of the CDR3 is TGTGCCAGCAGCTTTTGGGACAGGGGTACCGGGGAGCTGTTTTTT. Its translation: CASSFWDRGTGELFF.

The chain's CDR3 is CASSLEGGSGANVLTF. In DNA form, the CDR3 reads TGTGCCAGCAGTTTGGAGGGGGGCTCTGGGGCCAACGTCCTGACTTTC. V is TRBV28 and J is TRBJ2-6, with D tentatively TRBD1 or TRBD2 (6 bases each). Per the germline V gene, CDR1 is MDHEN and CDR2 is SYDVKM. This CDR3 spans 16 amino acids. Trimming took off 3 bases at V and 0 bases at J, with 9 bases between the two ends.

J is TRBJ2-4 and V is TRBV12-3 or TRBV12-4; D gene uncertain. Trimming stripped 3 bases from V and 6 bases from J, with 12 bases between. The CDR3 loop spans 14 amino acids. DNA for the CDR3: TGTGCCAGCAGTTTCGGACGGATTGGAAACATTCAGTACTTC. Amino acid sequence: CASSFGRIGNIQYF.

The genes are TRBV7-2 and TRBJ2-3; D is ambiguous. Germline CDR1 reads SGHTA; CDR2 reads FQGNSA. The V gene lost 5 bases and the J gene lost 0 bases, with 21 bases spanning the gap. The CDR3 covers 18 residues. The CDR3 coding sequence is TGTGCCAGCAGCCAATATAGCCCCCAGGTGTGGAGCACAGATACGCAGTATTTT. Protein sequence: CASSQYSPQVWSTDTQYF. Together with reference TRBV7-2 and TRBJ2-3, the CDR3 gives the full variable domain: GAGVSQSPSNKVTEKGKDVELRCDPISGHTALYWYRQSLGQGLEFLIYFQGNSAPDKSGLPSDRFSAERTGGSVSTLTIQRTQQEDSAVYLCASSQYSPQVWSTDTQYFGPGTRLTVL.

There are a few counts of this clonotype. CDR3 sequence reads: CASSFQALGYEQYF. The CDR3, as DNA: TGTGCCAGCAGTTTCCAGGCCCTGGGATACGAGCAGTACTTC. V is TRBV12-3 or TRBV12-4 and J is TRBJ2-7; D uncertain. This CDR3 contains 14 residues. V was clipped by 3 bases and J by 4 bases, with 13 bases between them.

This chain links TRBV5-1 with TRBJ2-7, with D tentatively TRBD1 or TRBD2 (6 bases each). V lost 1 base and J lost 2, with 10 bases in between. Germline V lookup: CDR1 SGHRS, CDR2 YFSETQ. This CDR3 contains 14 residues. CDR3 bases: TGCGCCAGCAGCTTGAGGGGGGACGCCTACGAGCAGTACGTC. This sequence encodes CASSLRGDAYEQYV.

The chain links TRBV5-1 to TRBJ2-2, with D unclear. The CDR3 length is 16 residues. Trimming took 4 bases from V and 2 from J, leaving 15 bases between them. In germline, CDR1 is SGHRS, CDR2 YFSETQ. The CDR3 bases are TGCGCCAGCAGCCCCCTCGTGCCGGGCAACACCGGGGAGCTGTTTTTT. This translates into CASSPLVPGNTGELFF. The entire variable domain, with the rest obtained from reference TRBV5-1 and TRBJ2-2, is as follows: KAGVTQTPRYLIKTRGQQVTLSCSPISGHRSVSWYQQTPGQGLQFLFEYFSETQRNKGNFPGRFSGRQFSNSRSEMNVSTLELGDSALYLCASSPLVPGNTGELFFGEGSRLTVL.

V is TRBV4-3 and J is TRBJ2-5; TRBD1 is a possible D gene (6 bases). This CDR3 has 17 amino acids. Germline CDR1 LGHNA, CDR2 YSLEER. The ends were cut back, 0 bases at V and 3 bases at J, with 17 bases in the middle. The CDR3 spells CASSQDFWGQREETQYF. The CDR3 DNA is TGCGCCAGCAGCCAAGATTTTTGGGGACAACGGGAAGAGACCCAGTACTTC.

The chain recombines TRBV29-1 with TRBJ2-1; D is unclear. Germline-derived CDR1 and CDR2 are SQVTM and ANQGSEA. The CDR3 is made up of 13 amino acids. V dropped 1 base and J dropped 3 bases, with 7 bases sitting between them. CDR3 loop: CSVEALLYNEQFF. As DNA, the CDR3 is TGCAGCGTTGAAGCCCTCCTCTACAATGAGCAGTTCTTC.

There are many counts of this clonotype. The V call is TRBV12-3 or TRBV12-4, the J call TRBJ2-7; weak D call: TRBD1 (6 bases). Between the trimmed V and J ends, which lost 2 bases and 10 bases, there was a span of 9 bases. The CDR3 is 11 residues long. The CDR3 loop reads CASSLRQAQYF. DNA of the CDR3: TGTGCCAGCAGTTTAAGACAGGCTCAGTACTTC.

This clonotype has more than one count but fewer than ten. CDR3 amino acids: CASRARGVATNEKLFF. As DNA, the CDR3 is TGCGCCAGCAGAGCTAGGGGAGTGGCGACTAATGAAAAACTGTTTTTT. The chain combines TRBV5-1 with TRBJ1-4; D is perhaps TRBD1 (5 bases). V was cut by 5 bases and J by 2 bases, with 16 bases left in between. This CDR3 comprises 16 residues. The germline CDR1 and CDR2 sequences are SGHRS and YFSETQ. The full variable domain, in which reference TRBV5-1 and TRBJ1-4 provide the parts outside the CDR3, is KAGVTQTPRYLIKTRGQQVTLSCSPISGHRSVSWYQQTPGQGLQFLFEYFSETQRNKGNFPGRFSGRQFSNSRSEMNVSTLELGDSALYLCASRARGVATNEKLFFGSGTQLSVL.

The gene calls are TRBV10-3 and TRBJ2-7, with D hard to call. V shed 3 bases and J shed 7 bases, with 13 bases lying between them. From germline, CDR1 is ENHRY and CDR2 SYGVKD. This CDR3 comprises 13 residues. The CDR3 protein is CAISEGISREQYF. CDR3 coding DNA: TGTGCCATCAGTGAAGGCATATCTCGGGAGCAGTACTTC.

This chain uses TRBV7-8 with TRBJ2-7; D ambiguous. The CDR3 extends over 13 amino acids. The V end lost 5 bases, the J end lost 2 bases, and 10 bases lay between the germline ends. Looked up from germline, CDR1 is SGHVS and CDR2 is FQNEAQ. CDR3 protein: CASSNSGPYEQYF. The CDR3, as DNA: TGTGCCAGCAGCAACAGTGGCCCCTACGAGCAGTACTTC. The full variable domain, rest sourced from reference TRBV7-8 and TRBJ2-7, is GAGVSQSPRYKVAKRGQDVALRCDPISGHVSLFWYQQALGQGPEFLTYFQNEAQLDKSGLPSDRFFAERPEGSVSTLKIQRTQQEDSAVYLCASSNSGPYEQYFGPGTRLTVT.

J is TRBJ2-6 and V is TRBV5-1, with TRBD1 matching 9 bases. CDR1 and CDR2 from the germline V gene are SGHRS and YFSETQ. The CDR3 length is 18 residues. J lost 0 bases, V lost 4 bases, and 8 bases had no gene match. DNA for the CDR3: TGCGCCAGCAGCGTACGGGACAGGGAAAGCTCTGGGGCCAACGTCCTGACTTTC. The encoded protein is CASSVRDRESSGANVLTF.

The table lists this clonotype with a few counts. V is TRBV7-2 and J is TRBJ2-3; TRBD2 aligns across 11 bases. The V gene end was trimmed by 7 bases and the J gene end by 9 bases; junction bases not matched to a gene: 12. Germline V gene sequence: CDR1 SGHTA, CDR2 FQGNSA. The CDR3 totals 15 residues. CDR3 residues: CASTRLAGRGKTQYF. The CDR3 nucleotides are TGTGCCAGCACCCGACTAGCGGGGAGGGGAAAGACGCAGTATTTT.

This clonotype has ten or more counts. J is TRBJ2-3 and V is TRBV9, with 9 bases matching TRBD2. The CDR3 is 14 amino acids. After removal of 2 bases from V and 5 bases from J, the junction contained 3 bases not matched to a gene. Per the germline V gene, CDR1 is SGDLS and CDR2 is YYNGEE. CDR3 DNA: TGTGCCAGCAGCGTTAGCGGGGGTGAAGATACGCAGTATTTT. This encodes CASSVSGGEDTQYF.

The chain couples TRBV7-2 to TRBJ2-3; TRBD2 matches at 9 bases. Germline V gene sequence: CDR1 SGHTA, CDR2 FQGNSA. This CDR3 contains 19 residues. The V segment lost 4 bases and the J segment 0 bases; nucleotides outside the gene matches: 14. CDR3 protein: CASSSAGGLAVLSTDTQYF. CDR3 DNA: TGTGCCAGCAGCTCAGCGGGGGGCCTCGCCGTTTTGAGCACAGATACGCAGTATTTT.

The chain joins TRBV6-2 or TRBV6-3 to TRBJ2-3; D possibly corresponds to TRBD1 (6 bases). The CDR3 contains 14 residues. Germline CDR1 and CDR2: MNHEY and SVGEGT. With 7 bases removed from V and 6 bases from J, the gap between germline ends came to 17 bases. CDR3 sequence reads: CASTSTTGPDTQYF. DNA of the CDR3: TGTGCCAGCACCTCTACCACAGGGCCCGATACGCAGTATTTT.